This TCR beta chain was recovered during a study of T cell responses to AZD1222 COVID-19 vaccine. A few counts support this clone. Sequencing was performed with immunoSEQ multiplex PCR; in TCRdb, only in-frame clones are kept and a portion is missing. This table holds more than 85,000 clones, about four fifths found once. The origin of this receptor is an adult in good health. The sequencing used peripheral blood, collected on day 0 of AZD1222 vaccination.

As DNA, the CDR3 is TGTGCCATCAGCGGGGGTGGGGAAAAACTGTTTTTT. Translation: CAISGGGEKLFF. The chain is built from TRBV10-3 and TRBJ1-4; D might be TRBD1 (5 bases). The CDR3 length is 12 residues. Germline V lookup: CDR1 ENHRY, CDR2 SYGVKD. The germline V and J ends were trimmed by 6 bases and 8 bases, with 10 bases remaining between them.